The 20 T cell receptor beta chains below come from one sample, sequenced in a study of blood T cell repertoires in COVID-19. Some clones are missing from TCRdb's copy, which holds only in-frame ones; the method was immunoSEQ multiplex PCR. The sample lists about 150,000 clones, about 88% occurring once. The source material was peripheral blood. All receptors derive from a human donor with COVID-19, enrolled during active disease. The donor label of this sample is uncertain.

This chain links TRBV7-2 with TRBJ2-5; tentatively, D is TRBD1 (6 bases). CDR3 length equals 16 residues. V lost 1 base and J 4 bases, leaving 16 bases between the germline ends. CDR1 is SGHTA and CDR2 is FQGNSA in the germline V gene. In nucleotides, the CDR3 is TGTGCCAGCAGCTTAGAAGCAGGGGCTGAGGTAGAGACCCAGTACTTC. Its protein product is CASSLEAGAEVETQYF.

The chain is built from TRBV5-6 and TRBJ2-1, with 9 bases aligning to TRBD1. CDR1 and CDR2 from the germline V gene are SGHDT and YYEEEE. Trimming took 4 bases from V and 0 from J; bases not matched to a gene: 5. CDR3 length: 16 amino acids. CDR3 in DNA: TGTGCCAGCAGCCCCGGGACAGGGAGCTCCTACAATGAGCAGTTCTTC. Translated, it gives CASSPGTGSSYNEQFF.

J is TRBJ1-3 and V is TRBV1. TRBV1 is a listed pseudogene. The CDR3 is 13 amino acids. For the CDR3, the DNA is TGCACCAGCAGCCAACTTTCTGGAAACACCATATATTTT. Its protein is CTSSQLSGNTIYF.

The chain links TRBV6-5 to TRBJ2-1, with 11 bases lining up with TRBD2. The germline V gene encodes CDR1 MNHEY and CDR2 SVGAGI. V shed 4 bases and J 6 bases; nucleotides not matched to a gene: 5. The CDR3 runs to 15 residues. CDR3: CASSSGTSGGNEQFF. The CDR3 DNA sequence: TGTGCCAGCAGTTCCGGGACTAGCGGTGGCAATGAGCAGTTCTTC.

V and J are TRBV24-1 and TRBJ2-5, with 11 bases fitting TRBD1. J was trimmed by 6 bases and V by 4 bases; bases with no gene match: 9. The CDR3 is 16 amino acids. Per germline, CDR1 KGHDR and CDR2 SFDVKD. The CDR3 DNA sequence: TGTGCCACCAGTGACTCCGGGACAGGGGGTATGAAGACCCAGTACTTC. As protein: CATSDSGTGGMKTQYF.

V usage is TRBV24-1 and J usage is TRBJ2-7, with 9 positions matching TRBD1. This CDR3 has 21 amino acids. In germline, CDR1 is KGHDR, CDR2 SFDVKD. V lost 0 bases to trimming and J lost 4 bases; unmatched junction nucleotides: 21. CDR3 sequence: CATSDLSLAVRRDREMYEQYF. CDR3 coding DNA: TGTGCCACCAGTGATTTGTCCTTAGCGGTGCGGCGGGACAGGGAAATGTACGAGCAGTACTTC.

This clone turned up a few times. This chain connects TRBV5-4 to TRBJ2-5; D is possibly TRBD1 (7 bases). V lost 4 bases, J lost 5 bases, and 12 bases lay in between. Per the germline V gene, CDR1 is SGHNT and CDR2 is YYREEE (reference sequence). CDR3 length equals 13 residues. This chain's CDR3 is CASSPEGAETQYF. The CDR3 bases are TGTGCCAGCAGCCCGGAGGGGGCTGAGACCCAGTACTTC.

The chain carries TRBV5-1 and TRBJ2-7, with 7 bases lining up with TRBD2. Losses at the gene ends were 5 bases for V and 3 bases for J; bases not matched to a gene: 11. Germline CDR1 and CDR2: SGHRS and YFSETQ. This CDR3 contains 15 residues. CDR3 amino acids: CASSLGGGPLYEQYF. The DNA for the CDR3 is TGCGCCAGCAGTCTAGGCGGGGGACCTCTCTACGAGCAGTACTTC. Using reference TRBV5-1 and TRBJ2-7 for the parts outside the CDR3, the full variable domain is KAGVTQTPRYLIKTRGQQVTLSCSPISGHRSVSWYQQTPGQGLQFLFEYFSETQRNKGNFPGRFSGRQFSNSRSEMNVSTLELGDSALYLCASSLGGGPLYEQYFGPGTRLTVT.

The chain recombines TRBV5-4 with TRBJ1-2; D call uncertain. The V end was cut by 4 bases, the J end by 4 bases, with 8 bases between. CDR3 length equals 12 residues. Germline V gives CDR1 SGHNT, CDR2 YYREEE (reference sequence). Written as DNA, the CDR3 is TGTGCCAGCAGCCCCGACACCTATGGCTACACCTTC. This encodes CASSPDTYGYTF.

The CDR3 DNA is TGTGCCAGCAGTGATCCTCGGGGCTATGGCTACACCTTC. It codes for CASSDPRGYGYTF. The chain is built from TRBV25-1 and TRBJ1-2; D not certain. Germline V gene lookup returns CDR1 MGHDK and CDR2 SYGVNS. Between the trimmed V and J ends, which lost 3 bases and 4 bases, there was a span of 9 bases. The CDR3 consists of 13 residues.

The chain links TRBV5-6 to TRBJ2-7; no definite D call. V was clipped by 0 bases and J by 7 bases, with 11 bases between them. The CDR3 is 13 amino acids. CDR1 SGHDT and CDR2 YYEEEE come from the germline V gene. Here the CDR3 reads CASSLGWLMEQYF. In nucleotides, the CDR3 is TGTGCCAGCAGCTTGGGTTGGCTCATGGAGCAGTACTTC.

CDR3 DNA: TGTGCCAGCAGTTCTCTAACAGGGGAAGAGACCCAGTACTTC. Translated: CASSSLTGEETQYF. The J gene is TRBJ2-5, the V gene TRBV27; TRBD1 aligns across 7 bases. CDR3 length: 14 amino acids. The germline V gene encodes CDR1 MNHEY and CDR2 SMNVEV (reference sequence). The junction had 5 bases not matched to a gene; V was cut back by 4 bases and J by 3 bases.

The gene calls are TRBV3-1 (or the pseudogene TRBV3-2) and TRBJ2-1, with 7 bases matching TRBD2. V trimming: 6 bases; J trimming: 7 bases; junction bases outside the gene matches: 12. The CDR3 runs 15 residues. Germline values: CDR1 LGHDT, CDR2 YNNKEL (reference sequence). CDR3 region: CASRLLAGESNEQFF. DNA for the CDR3: TGTGCCAGCAGGCTCCTTGCGGGAGAGTCGAATGAGCAGTTCTTC.

Of note for this clone: The sample has other DNA sequences that encode this CDR3 too. V usage is TRBV2 and J usage is TRBJ2-1, with D possibly TRBD2 on 5 matching bases. Trimming took 4 bases from V and 5 from J, leaving 9 bases between them. The germline V gene encodes CDR1 SNHLY and CDR2 FYNNEI. The CDR3 totals 13 residues. CDR3 nucleotide sequence: TGTGCCAGCAGTGGTGGACTCAACAATGAGCAGTTCTTC. Its protein is CASSGGLNNEQFF.

V gene TRBV28 combines with J gene TRBJ1-1, with D maybe TRBD1 (5 bases). The germline CDR1 and CDR2 sequences are MDHEN and SYDVKM. V lost 6 bases, J lost 4 bases, and 9 bases lay in between. The CDR3 is made up of 12 amino acids. The CDR3 region is CASSQDSTEAFF. CDR3 DNA: TGTGCCAGCAGCCAAGACAGCACTGAAGCTTTCTTT.

CDR3 nucleotide sequence: TGCAGCGTTGCCACCAGACGGGCCGCAGGGACCGGGGAGCTGTTTTTT. Translating gives CSVATRRAAGTGELFF. This chain connects TRBV29-1 to TRBJ2-2, with a possible D match to TRBD1 (5 bases). CDR1 SQVTM and CDR2 ANQGSEA come from the germline V gene. This CDR3 has 16 residues. V shed 4 bases and J shed 5 bases, with 20 bases lying between them.

CDR3 sequence reads: CAWSVPPTNTEAFF. The CDR3 DNA is TGTGCCTGGAGTGTTCCCCCGACAAACACTGAAGCTTTCTTT. The V and J genes are TRBV30 and TRBJ1-1; D is unresolved. Germline values: CDR1 GTSNPN, CDR2 SVGIG (reference sequence). The CDR3 extends over 14 amino acids. V was trimmed by 0 bases and J by 2 bases, leaving 10 bases between them.

This chain joins TRBV19 and TRBJ2-7; possibly TRBD2 for D (5 bases). The length of the CDR3 is 15 residues. Germline V CDR1 and CDR2: LNHDA, SQIVND (reference sequence). V was shortened by 1 base and J by 7 bases, with 17 bases between the two germline ends. CDR3 region: CASSIGSANGGEQYF. In nucleotides, the CDR3 is TGTGCCAGTAGTATAGGTTCGGCGAACGGCGGGGAGCAGTACTTC.

This rearrangement joins TRBV7-8 to TRBJ2-1; D might be TRBD2 (7 bases). CDR1 is SGHVS and CDR2 is FQNEAQ in the germline V gene. This CDR3 is built from 18 residues. Trimming pared 0 bases from V and 4 bases from J, leaving 19 bases between. The CDR3 protein is CASSLARGGGRTYNEQFF. CDR3 DNA sequence: TGTGCCAGCAGCTTAGCGCGAGGCGGGGGCCGTACTTACAATGAGCAGTTCTTC.

The rearrangement uses TRBV9 and TRBJ1-3; 7 nucleotides agree with TRBD1. Germline loops: CDR1 SGDLS, CDR2 YYNGEE. After removal of 5 bases from V and 2 bases from J, the junction contained 7 bases not matched to a gene. The CDR3 contains 15 residues. CDR3 nucleotides: TGTGCCAGCAGTGAGACAGGGTACACTGGAAACACCATATATTTT. Translated, it gives CASSETGYTGNTIYF.